The present TCR beta chain was sequenced within a study of blood T cell repertoires in COVID-19. Study background: PBMCs, B-cell-depleted T cells, or T cells provided the cDNA or gDNA that made up the material.

Source study methods: Counts of nucleated cells, estimated from reference gene primer amplification, were obtained. The protocol was immunoSEQ multiplex PCR, while the TCRdb copy is restricted to in-frame clones and leaves out a portion. That table is the source of V, J and clone size, and D and trimming were worked out from the DNA. Among 250,000 to 300,000 clones listed, approximately 83% were seen once. V shed 3 bases, J shed 4 bases, and the junction held 12 bases outside the gene matches. CDR3 length equals 17 residues. Germline CDR1 and CDR2: LNHNV and YYDKDF (reference sequence). This sequence joins TRBV15 and TRBJ1-2; 9 nucleotides match TRBD1. Material for sequencing was peripheral blood. This TCR was sampled from a woman in her seventies with acute or convalescent COVID-19. CDR3: CATSRAGSQGASYGYTF. CDR3 bases: TGTGCCACCAGCAGGGCCGGTTCACAGGGGGCCTCCTATGGCTACACCTTC.